Listed below are T cell receptor beta chains from one sample, sequenced in a study of blood T cell repertoires in COVID-19. Some clones are missing from TCRdb's copy, which holds only in-frame ones; the method was immunoSEQ multiplex PCR. The sample has approximately 350,000 clones; 88% are singletons. Sample: peripheral blood. These receptors all come from a woman aged 70-85 years with COVID-19, enrolled during active disease. CDR3s include the opening cysteine and the closing phenylalanine or tryptophan. D genes are given only for firm matches. Some rows mark clone size as missing; the rest say once, few, many or name a class of expanded clone.

v_call	d_call	clone_size	j_call	cdr3_aa	cdr3_nt
TRBV6-5	TRBD1	NA	TRBJ2-2	CASSSGQGGSGELFF	TGTGCCAGCAGTTCCGGACAGGGGGGGTCCGGGGAGCTGTTTTTT
TRBV29-1	NA	once	TRBJ1-2	CSVEESGRGATYGYTF	TGCAGCGTTGAAGAATCCGGCAGGGGCGCCACATATGGCTACACCTTC
TRBV24-1	NA	NA	TRBJ1-5	CATSDLCGSVQPQHF	TGTGCCACCAGTGATTTGTGCGGGTCTGTTCAGCCCCAGCATTTT
TRBV12-3/TRBV12-4	NA	once	TRBJ1-1	CASSFTGNTEAFF	TGTGCCAGCAGTTTTACCGGGAACACTGAAGCTTTCTTT
TRBV5-1	TRBD2	NA	TRBJ2-1	CASTLAGGNNEQFF	TGCGCCAGTACACTAGCGGGGGGTAACAATGAGCAGTTCTTC
TRBV10-3	TRBD1	NA	TRBJ1-2	CAISESEQGGAGYTF	TGTGCCATCAGTGAGTCCGAACAGGGGGGGGCTGGCTACACCTTC
TRBV10-3	TRBD2	NA	TRBJ2-1	CAISESAGGSYNEQFF	TGTGCCATCAGTGAGTCGGCGGGGGGATCCTACAATGAGCAGTTCTTC
TRBV5-6	TRBD2	NA	TRBJ2-4	CASSLGLAGGNIQYF	TGTGCCAGCAGCTTGGGACTAGCGGGGGGAAACATTCAGTACTTC
TRBV28	NA	few	TRBJ1-1	CASSPPREGETEAFF	TGTGCCAGCAGCCCGCCCAGGGAAGGGGAAACTGAAGCTTTCTTT
TRBV2	TRBD2	NA	TRBJ2-1	CASRAGGAYNEQFF	TGTGCCAGCAGAGCGGGGGGGGCCTACAATGAGCAGTTCTTC
TRBV5-8	NA	NA	TRBJ2-3	CASSLAGGYTDTQYF	TGTGCCAGCAGCTTGGCCGGAGGTTACACAGATACGCAGTATTTT
TRBV9	TRBD2	NA	TRBJ2-1	CASSVGTSGGSYEQFF	TGTGCCAGCAGCGTAGGGACTAGCGGGGGTTCATATGAGCAGTTCTTC
TRBV6-6	TRBD1	NA	TRBJ1-2	CASSRPGGGYTF	TGTGCCAGCAGTCGGCCAGGGGGAGGCTACACCTTC
TRBV10-2	TRBD1	NA	TRBJ1-1	CASRQGATEAFF	TGCGCCAGTAGACAGGGGGCCACTGAAGCTTTCTTT
TRBV18	NA	NA	TRBJ2-6	CASSSSGANVLTF	TGTGCCAGCTCATCATCTGGGGCCAACGTCCTGACTTTC
TRBV18	NA	NA	TRBJ1-5	CASSPQDSSRGQPQHF	TGTGCCAGCTCACCACAGGACAGCTCTCGAGGGCAGCCCCAGCATTTT
TRBV18	NA	NA	TRBJ1-1	CASSSLGGHTEAFF	TGTGCCAGCTCATCGTTGGGGGGACACACTGAAGCTTTCTTT
TRBV5-4	NA	NA	TRBJ1-1	CASSLRDTVQAFF	TGTGCCAGCAGCTTGAGGGACACCGTCCAGGCTTTCTTT
TRBV7-3	NA	NA	TRBJ2-3	CASSPSPGGEWDTQYF	TGTGCCAGCAGCCCTAGTCCGGGGGGCGAATGGGATACGCAGTATTTT
TRBV5-8	NA	NA	TRBJ1-2	CASNLDRAEAYTF	TGTGCCAGCAACTTAGACAGAGCTGAGGCCTACACCTTC
TRBV4-3	NA	NA	TRBJ2-1	CASSQIDRFNEQFF	TGCGCCAGCAGCCAAATCGACAGGTTCAATGAGCAGTTCTTC
TRBV6-5	NA	few	TRBJ1-6	CASSYSGTLPPLHF	TGTGCCAGCAGTTACTCAGGGACATTGCCGCCCCTCCACTTT
TRBV9	NA	once	TRBJ2-7	CASSVAPEGAYEQYF	TGTGCCAGCAGCGTAGCGCCCGAGGGAGCCTACGAGCAGTACTTC
TRBV24-1	NA	NA	TRBJ1-2	CATSEGRGKNYGYTF	TGTGCCACCAGTGAAGGTCGGGGTAAAAACTATGGCTACACCTTC
TRBV29-1	TRBD1	few	TRBJ1-1	CSVFRTGGMNTEAFF	TGCAGCGTCTTCCGGACAGGGGGGATGAACACTGAAGCTTTCTTT
TRBV30	TRBD1	NA	TRBJ1-5	CAWSLTGGQEPQHF	TGTGCCTGGAGTCTTACAGGGGGCCAGGAGCCCCAGCATTTT
TRBV19	NA	few	TRBJ1-2	CASSVQVNYGYTF	TGTGCCAGTAGCGTGCAGGTGAACTATGGCTACACCTTC
TRBV7-8	NA	NA	TRBJ2-2	CASSPRSSANTGELFF	TGTGCCAGCAGCCCTAGGAGTAGTGCGAACACCGGGGAGCTGTTTTTT
TRBV28	NA	NA	TRBJ1-3	CASSLPGSAGNTIYF	TGTGCCAGCAGTTTGCCAGGGTCGGCTGGAAACACCATATATTTT
TRBV3-1/TRBV3-2	TRBD2	few	TRBJ2-7	CASSQVSGGPYEQYF	TGTGCCAGCAGCCAAGTTAGCGGGGGACCCTACGAGCAGTACTTC
TRBV6-4	TRBD2	NA	TRBJ2-1	CAGSEDAGGPYNEQFF	TGTGCCGGCAGTGAGGATGCGGGGGGCCCCTACAATGAGCAGTTCTTC
TRBV29-1	NA	once	TRBJ1-2	CSVEGDSSYGYTF	TGCAGCGTTGAAGGCGACAGCTCCTATGGCTACACCTTC